The rows below give T cell receptor beta chains drawn from one sample of a study of T-cell memory formation after mild COVID-19. TCRdb redid the calling of the 5' RACE reads with MiXCR, one entry per CDR3 protein. The repertoire holds about 360,000 distinct CDR3 sequences, with 14% as singletons. The source material was PBMCs or a T cell subset sorted from them (not recorded which). These receptors all come from a young man who had mild COVID-19 (a few samples of this study predate the infection). Cell type and time point are not known. CDR3s include the opening cysteine and the closing phenylalanine or tryptophan. D genes are given only for firm matches. Rows give clone size only sometimes, using once, few, many, or a class for an expanded clone.

d_call,v_call,j_call,clone_size,cdr3_nt,cdr3_aa
-,TRBV15,TRBJ2-2,few,TGTGCCACCAGCAGAGCCACAGGGCTTACCGGGGAGCTGTTTTTT,CATSRATGLTGELFF
-,TRBV4-3,TRBJ2-3,few,TGCGCCAGCAGCCAAGAGCAGGGAGTGGTCAGCACAGATACGCAGTATTTT,CASSQEQGVVSTDTQYF
TRBD2,TRBV5-1,TRBJ2-7,-,TGCGCCAGCAGCTACTCGGGACTAGCGGCCTACGAGCAGTACTTC,CASSYSGLAAYEQYF
TRBD2,TRBV10-3,TRBJ2-3,many,TGTGCCATCAGGGCGGGGGTTAGCACAGATACGCAGTATTTT,CAIRAGVSTDTQYF
-,TRBV7-9,TRBJ2-1,many,TGTGCCAGCAGCCCTCCAGGGGGAGGCCCCTACAATGAGCAGTTCTTC,CASSPPGGGPYNEQFF
-,TRBV7-6,TRBJ1-1,few,TGTGCCAGCAGCTTAGACACAGGGTTAGGAAAAACTGAAGCTTTCTTT,CASSLDTGLGKTEAFF
-,TRBV3-1,TRBJ2-5,-,TGTGCCAGCAGCCCCACCGGGACTCAGACCCAGTACTTC,CASSPTGTQTQYF
-,TRBV3-1,TRBJ2-5,few,TGTGCCAGCAGATGGACAGAAGAGACCCAGTACTTC,CASRWTEETQYF
-,TRBV4-2,TRBJ2-6,-,TGTGCCAGCAGCCAAGCCCTCCAATCTGGGGCCAACGTCCTGACTTTC,CASSQALQSGANVLTF
TRBD2,TRBV28,TRBJ2-4,-,TGTGCCAGCAGTTTCTCATACGGGGGGAAGGCCAAAAACATTCAGTACTTC,CASSFSYGGKAKNIQYF
TRBD1,TRBV9,TRBJ1-2,-,TGTGCCAGCAGCTCAAGGGGGCCTGATGGCTACACCTTC,CASSSRGPDGYTF
-,TRBV5-1,TRBJ1-6,few,TGCGCCAGCAGCTTGGCAACGAGGGGATATTCACCCCTCCACTTT,CASSLATRGYSPLHF
-,TRBV7-2,TRBJ1-1,-,TGTGCCAGCAGCTTAGGCGGGGCTAGGACTGAAGCTTTCTTT,CASSLGGARTEAFF
-,TRBV6-1,TRBJ1-5,-,TGTGCCAGCAGTGGACAGTCGAACAATCAGCCCCAGCATTTT,CASSGQSNNQPQHF
-,TRBV20-1,TRBJ1-4,few,TGCAGTGCTAGATATGGGGCGGCTAATGAAAAACTGTTTTTT,CSARYGAANEKLFF
-,TRBV20-1,TRBJ1-2,-,TGCAGTGCTAGAGATAGCAGGGGCGACTATGGCTACACCTTC,CSARDSRGDYGYTF
-,TRBV6-2/TRBV6-3,TRBJ2-3,many,TGTGCCAGCAGTTACCCGACAGATACGCAGTATTTT,CASSYPTDTQYF
-,TRBV15,TRBJ2-2,-,TGTGCCACCAGCAGACGGGTTCCGAACACCGGGGAGCTGTTTTTT,CATSRRVPNTGELFF
-,TRBV10-3,TRBJ1-1,-,TGTGCCTCAGGGGATGTAGGGGCTGGGACTGAAGCTTTCTTT,CASGDVGAGTEAFF
TRBD2,TRBV15,TRBJ2-1,-,TGTGCCACCAGCAGGCCACTACTAGCGGGGGGAAACAATGAGCAGTTCTTC,CATSRPLLAGGNNEQFF
TRBD2,TRBV5-1,TRBJ2-4,many,TGCGCCAGCAGCTTGACTAGCGGGGGGCCTCTAAACATTCAGTACTTC,CASSLTSGGPLNIQYF
TRBD2,TRBV10-3,TRBJ2-4,-,TGTGCCATTTCCGGGGCGGGGGACGACATTCAGTACTTC,CAISGAGDDIQYF
-,TRBV25-1,TRBJ1-2,-,TGTGCCAGCAGTGGCTCTCCCCTCCAGGGCCGGGGCTACACCTTC,CASSGSPLQGRGYTF
-,TRBV4-1,TRBJ1-1,few,TGCGCCAGCAGCCAAGGGGAAAACAGGGTTACCACTGAAGCTTTCTTT,CASSQGENRVTTEAFF
TRBD1,TRBV6-1,TRBJ2-7,-,TGTGCCAGCAGTAATGACAGGGGGCAAGGCTACGAGCAGTACTTC,CASSNDRGQGYEQYF